These T cell receptor beta chains were read from a single sample in a study of shared clonotypes between healthy human individuals. The assay was immunoSEQ multiplex PCR, and TCRdb's table has in-frame clones only and misses some. The table has approximately 480,000 clones, around 79% seen once. The specimen was PBMCs. These receptor sequences come from a woman in her thirties or forties in good health. Some clones in this sample may be carry-over from other donors' samples. CDR3s include the opening cysteine and the closing phenylalanine or tryptophan. The D gene is left open where the match is weak. Expanded clones are given a class, and other clones once, few, many or no size at all.

J: TRBJ2-7; size: once; V: TRBV9; D: NA; DNA: TGTGCCAGCAGCGTACGGGGGGCCGCCCACGAGCAGTACTTC; CDR3: CASSVRGAAHEQYF
J: TRBJ1-4; size: few; V: TRBV6-1; D: TRBD1; DNA: TGTGCCAGCAGAAGGGACAGGGGAAATGAAAAACTGTTTTTT; CDR3: CASRRDRGNEKLFF
J: TRBJ2-4; size: NA; V: TRBV11-2; D: NA; DNA: TGTGCCAGCAGCTTAGGAGCGTACGTTAGTCTAGCCAAAAACATTCAGTACTTC; CDR3: CASSLGAYVSLAKNIQYF
J: TRBJ2-5; size: few; V: TRBV2; D: TRBD2; DNA: TGTGCCAGCAACACGGGACTAGCGGGAGAGGAAGAGACCCAGTACTTC; CDR3: CASNTGLAGEEETQYF
J: TRBJ2-4; size: NA; V: TRBV19; D: NA; DNA: TGTGCCAGTAGTATAGACCCTCCAGGGGAGGCCAAAAACATTCAGTACTTC; CDR3: CASSIDPPGEAKNIQYF
J: TRBJ2-7; size: few; V: TRBV2; D: NA; DNA: TGTGCCAGCAGTGAAGGTGGGAGGAGCTCCTACGAGCAGTACTTC; CDR3: CASSEGGRSSYEQYF
J: TRBJ1-2; size: few; V: TRBV9; D: TRBD1; DNA: TGTGCCAGCAGCCCAGGGACAGGGGTGTATGGCTACACCTTC; CDR3: CASSPGTGVYGYTF
J: TRBJ2-1; size: NA; V: TRBV11-3; D: NA; DNA: TGTGCCAGCAGCTTAGGGTCCCTGTCGAATGAGCAGTTCTTC; CDR3: CASSLGSLSNEQFF
J: TRBJ2-1; size: NA; V: TRBV5-1; D: TRBD1; DNA: TGCGCCAGCAGCTTGGGTGACAGGGGAGTATACAATGAGCAGTTCTTC; CDR3: CASSLGDRGVYNEQFF
J: TRBJ1-2; size: many; V: TRBV4-3; D: NA; DNA: TGCGCCAGCAGCCCTTCACTAACCCCCGGGACCGTAAACTATGGCTACACCTTC; CDR3: CASSPSLTPGTVNYGYTF
J: TRBJ2-7; size: few; V: TRBV5-5; D: NA; DNA: TGTGCCAGCAGCTTGCGACGACAGGCCTACGAGCAGTACTTC; CDR3: CASSLRRQAYEQYF
J: TRBJ2-5; size: NA; V: TRBV11-2; D: TRBD2; DNA: TGTGCCAGCAGCGGCGCGACTAGCGGAGGATCAGGGACCCAGTACTTC; CDR3: CASSGATSGGSGTQYF
J: TRBJ1-2; size: NA; V: TRBV28; D: NA; DNA: TGTGCCAGCAGTCCCAGAGACTACTATGGCTACACCTTC; CDR3: CASSPRDYYGYTF
J: TRBJ2-7; size: NA; V: TRBV6-6; D: NA; DNA: TGTGCCAGCAGTTACTCGCTCCGGTTGGGCTACGAGCAGTACTTC; CDR3: CASSYSLRLGYEQYF